The 24 T cell receptor beta chains reported below all come from one sample, sequenced in a study of blood T cells in healthy people across ages. The use of a sample-barcoded 5' primer and a J-beta primer mix characterized a second PCR of 7 to 11 cycles. Each CDR3 protein gets one entry after TCRdb re-called the 5' RACE reads with MiXCR. The sample yields about a million distinct CDR3 sequences, around 48% seen once. Source material: blood. All receptors derive from a man aged 25 to 45 in good health.

This rearrangement joins TRBV2 to TRBJ2-7; D is undetermined. Trimming left V 5 bases short and J 5 bases short, with 7 bases between. This CDR3 region has 11 residues. The germline gives CDR1 SNHLY, CDR2 FYNNEI. The DNA of the CDR3 is TGTGCCAGCAGTTCCGGCGACGAGCAGTACTTC. It specifies CASSSGDEQYF.

The sample holds a few counts of this clonotype. The chain recombines TRBV4-3 with TRBJ2-3, with unresolved D. Deletions cut 0 bases from V and 3 bases from J, with 7 bases between. The CDR3 length is 14 residues. CDR1 is LGHNA and CDR2 is YSLEER in the germline V gene. The CDR3, as DNA: TGCGCCAGCAGCCAAGATGTGGGGACAGATACGCAGTATTTT. Translated, it gives CASSQDVGTDTQYF.

This clonotype was recorded a few times. The chain joins TRBV7-2 to TRBJ2-3; D ambiguous. Germline CDR1 is SGHTA and CDR2 is FQGNSA. Trimming removed 6 bases from V and 2 bases from J, with 12 bases in between. The CDR3 loop spans 14 amino acids. The CDR3 protein is CASSPRAFTDTQYF. The CDR3 DNA is TGTGCCAGCAGTCCTCGGGCCTTCACAGATACGCAGTATTTT.

There are many counts of this clonotype. The V gene is TRBV29-1, the J gene TRBJ2-3, with D tentatively TRBD1 (5 bases). Germline V lookup: CDR1 SQVTM, CDR2 ANQGSEA. The CDR3 has 12 amino acids. Deletions cut 4 bases from V and 5 bases from J, with 10 bases between. CDR3 sequence (DNA): TGCAGCGTTGCCAGGGCCATAGATACGCAGTATTTT. Translated: CSVARAIDTQYF.

The V gene is TRBV4-2, the J gene TRBJ2-7, with D possibly being TRBD1 (6 bases). The CDR3 consists of 16 residues. The V gene's germline CDR1 is LGHNA and CDR2 YNFKEQ. V lost 4 bases to trimming and J lost 2 bases, with 18 bases between them. For the CDR3, the DNA is TGTGCCAGCAGCCCCTTTCAGGGGCGGTTCACCTACGAGCAGTACTTC. It codes for CASSPFQGRFTYEQYF.

The chain carries TRBV7-9 and TRBJ2-2; TRBD1 aligns across 7 bases. The CDR3 loop spans 16 amino acids. Germline V CDR1 and CDR2: SEHNR, FQNEAQ (reference sequence). V was clipped by 6 bases and J by 1 base; unmatched bases: 8. This CDR3 reads CASRAPGQMNTGELFF. The CDR3 DNA follows: TGTGCCAGCAGGGCGCCGGGACAGATGAACACCGGGGAGCTGTTTTTT.

At least ten counts were recorded for this clonotype. V and J are TRBV6-6 and TRBJ1-2; TRBD1 aligns across 8 bases. Unmatched junction bases numbered 6, after V lost 5 bases and J lost 4 bases. Germline lookup yields CDR1 MNHNY and CDR2 SVGAGI (reference sequence). The CDR3 covers 14 residues. In DNA, the CDR3 is TGTGCCAGCAGTCCGGGACAGGTCATCTATGGCTACACCTTC. Its translation: CASSPGQVIYGYTF.

This clonotype has more than one count but fewer than ten. The V call is TRBV4-1, the J call TRBJ1-1, with TRBD1 identical over 8 bases. The CDR3 consists of 14 residues. The ends lost 1 base at V and 4 bases at J; junction bases unmatched: 2. Germline CDR1 is MGHRA and CDR2 is YSYEKL. The CDR3 loop reads CASSQGQGTTEAFF. As DNA, the CDR3 is TGCGCCAGCAGCCAAGGACAGGGGACCACTGAAGCTTTCTTT.

This clonotype occurred a few times. The chain joins TRBV20-1 to TRBJ1-1; D gene unclear. CDR3 length equals 12 residues. The germline V gene has CDR1 DFQATT and CDR2 SNEGSKA (reference sequence). The CDR3 nucleotides read TGCAGGCTAGCCGCGGGGAAGACTGAAGCTTTCTTT. Amino acid sequence: CRLAAGKTEAFF.

This chain uses TRBV29-1 with TRBJ2-3; a weak D match, TRBD1 (8 bases). The CDR3 runs 14 residues. Trimming took 6 bases from V and 2 from J, leaving 15 bases between them. Germline V gene lookup returns CDR1 SQVTM and CDR2 ANQGSEA. The CDR3 is CSVQRGQVTDTQYF. The CDR3 region has the DNA TGCAGCGTCCAGCGGGGACAGGTCACAGATACGCAGTATTTT.

This clonotype showed up just a few times. CDR3 amino acids: CASSWTGMNTEAFF. The CDR3 bases are TGTGCCAGCAGCTGGACAGGAATGAACACTGAAGCTTTCTTT. The rearrangement uses TRBV7-2 and TRBJ1-1, with TRBD1 identical over 7 bases. In germline, CDR1 is SGHTA, CDR2 FQGNSA. The CDR3 contains 14 residues. V trimming: 4 bases; J trimming: 0 bases; junction bases outside the gene matches: 2.

This sequence joins TRBV5-5 and TRBJ2-7; D is undetermined. Trimming took off 0 bases at V and 1 base at J, with 11 bases between the two ends. The CDR3 is 15 amino acids. Germline V lookup: CDR1 SGHKS, CDR2 YYEKEE (reference sequence). The CDR3 region is CASSLVVSWSYEQYF. In DNA form, the CDR3 reads TGTGCCAGCAGCTTGGTGGTAAGCTGGTCCTACGAGCAGTACTTC.

This clonotype was observed once. The rearrangement uses TRBV7-9 and TRBJ1-2, with 10 positions matching TRBD1. The germline V gene has CDR1 SEHNR and CDR2 FQNEAQ (reference sequence). CDR3 length: 15 residues. Trimming at V came to 5 bases and at J to 6 bases, leaving 9 bases not matched to a gene. CDR3 sequence (DNA): TGTGCCAGCAGCACGGGACAGGGGTACGTCAATGGCTACACCTTC. It encodes CASSTGQGYVNGYTF.

Of note for this clonotype: An end of the junction does not agree with germline; a read error may underlie this. The chain couples TRBV27 to TRBJ2-1, with 10 bases lining up with TRBD2. The germline V gene has CDR1 MNHEY and CDR2 SMNVEV (reference sequence). CDR3 size: 18 residues. The CDR3 DNA sequence: TGTACCAGCAGTTTTTTTAGAGCGGGGGGGACTGGATACAATGAGCAGTTCTTC. Protein sequence: CTSSFFRAGGTGYNEQFF.

This chain connects TRBV20-1 to TRBJ2-5; D possibly uses TRBD1 or TRBD2 (6 bases each). V was cut by 2 bases and J by 4 bases, with 8 bases left in between. Germline assignment: CDR1 DFQATT and CDR2 SNEGSKA (reference sequence). The CDR3 runs to 12 residues. The CDR3 region has the DNA TGCAGTGCTAGAAGGGGGGCAGAGACCCAGTACTTC. It codes for CSARRGAETQYF.

The genes are TRBV5-5 and TRBJ2-7; D unclear. This CDR3 has 15 amino acids. Trimming removed 0 bases at V and 2 bases at J, with 12 bases between. The V gene's germline CDR1 is SGHKS and CDR2 YYEKEE (reference sequence). CDR3 sequence reads: CASSLGDTAAYEQYF. The CDR3 bases are TGTGCCAGCAGCTTGGGGGATACCGCCGCCTACGAGCAGTACTTC. Drawing the rest from reference TRBV5-5 and TRBJ2-7, the complete variable domain is DAGVTQSPTHLIKTRGQQVTLRCSPISGHKSVSWYQQVLGQGPQFIFQYYEKEERGRGNFPDRFSARQFPNYSSELNVNALLLGDSALYLCASSLGDTAAYEQYFGPGTRLTVT.

About this clonotype: A clone one base away is much larger, so this may be a read error. The CDR3 DNA follows: TGTGCCAGCAGTGATCCTGGTAGCGGGGGAAGCAATGAGCAGTACTTC. This translates into CASSDPGSGGSNEQYF. The rearrangement uses TRBV12-3 or TRBV12-4 and TRBJ2-1; 9 bases fit TRBD2. The DNA end is a closer match to TRBJ2-7, so the J assignment may be wrong. This CDR3 contains 16 residues.

On this clonotype itself: Just one base apart from a much larger clone, this may be a read error. The rearrangement links TRBV29-1 to TRBJ2-7; D is possibly TRBD2 (6 bases). Germline V lookup: CDR1 SQVTM, CDR2 ANQGSEA. The CDR3 extends over 12 amino acids. Trimming took off 5 bases at V and 3 bases at J, with 11 bases between the two ends. The CDR3 loop is CSVRDGGYEQYF. The CDR3 coding sequence is TGCAGCGTTCGGGACGGGGGCTACGAGCAGTACTTC.

This clonotype appeared a single time. Germline is not matched at one junction end, which may reflect a read error. This chain uses TRBV10-3 with TRBJ2-3; unclear D gene. CDR1 is ENHRY and CDR2 is SYGVKD in the germline V gene. CDR3 length equals 12 residues. CDR3 bases: TGTACCATCAGTCAATCCACAGATACGCAGTATTTT. It encodes CTISQSTDTQYF.

Only a few counts were recorded for this clonotype. This sequence joins TRBV25-1 and TRBJ1-4; D is undetermined. The V end lost 3 bases, the J end lost 7 bases, and 12 bases lay between the germline ends. Germline V CDR1 and CDR2: MGHDK, SYGVNS. This CDR3 is built from 14 residues. This CDR3 reads CASSESGRFEKLFF. For the CDR3, the DNA is TGTGCCAGCAGTGAGAGTGGGAGGTTTGAAAAACTGTTTTTT.

This chain links TRBV14 with TRBJ2-5; no firm D call. There are 15 residues in the CDR3. V lost 5 bases and J 1 base, leaving 14 bases between the germline ends. Germline assignment: CDR1 SGHDN and CDR2 FVKESK. CDR3 sequence: CASSSLRRVQETQYF. The CDR3 nucleotides read TGTGCCAGCAGCTCCCTCCGAAGAGTCCAAGAGACCCAGTACTTC.

J is TRBJ2-4 and V is TRBV9; D may be TRBD1 (5 bases). The V end was cut by 3 bases, the J end by 0 bases, with 10 bases between. This CDR3 region has 15 residues. Germline CDR1 and CDR2: SGDLS and YYNGEE. CDR3 sequence (DNA): TGTGCCAGCAGCGCCAGGGCAGAAGCCAAAAACATTCAGTACTTC. Protein sequence: CASSARAEAKNIQYF.

This sequence joins TRBV12-3 or TRBV12-4 and TRBJ2-5; TRBD1 aligns across 8 bases. The DNA end favors TRBJ2-7, so the J call may be wrong. This CDR3 region has 17 residues. The CDR3 protein is CASSHKDRAIQYYEQYF. The DNA of the CDR3 is TGTGCCAGCAGTCATAAGGACAGGGCTATTCAATATTACGAGCAGTACTTC.

V and J are TRBV20-1 and TRBJ1-2, with TRBD1 as a possible D gene (5 bases). CDR3 length equals 14 residues. CDR1 DFQATT and CDR2 SNEGSKA come from the germline V gene (reference sequence). Trimming shortened V by 0 bases and J by 4 bases, and 12 bases separated the two germline ends. CDR3 loop: CSARDDRSFYGYTF. In nucleotides, the CDR3 is TGCAGTGCTAGAGATGACAGAAGTTTCTATGGCTACACCTTC.